This TCR beta chain was sequenced during a study of T cell repertoires in cytomegalovirus infection. As for the study in general: Public TCR beta signatures provided an indication of both CMV infection and a matching HLA type. The study's findings and limits: HLA-C-restricted, CMV-specific TCR beta clonotypes were dominant ex vivo.

TCRdb re-called the reads through MiXCR, storing one row per CDR3 protein. Of a few hundred thousand distinct CDR3 sequences in the sample, over 15% were seen once. Points on this clonotype: Antigen unknown.

The CDR3 covers 18 residues. V trimming: 4 bases; J trimming: 0 bases; junction bases outside the gene matches: 8. Germline V gene sequence: CDR1 SGDLS, CDR2 YYNGEE. The clonotype comes from a human donor in good health (CMV status not recorded). Some clones in this sample may be carry-over from other donors' samples. The sample was CD8+ T cells from PBMCs. This chain links TRBV9 with TRBJ2-1; 12 nucleotides match TRBD2. CDR3 DNA: TGTGCCAGCAGCCCTCCTAGCGGGGGGGAGAGCTCCTACAATGAGCAGTTCTTC. It encodes CASSPPSGGESSYNEQFF.